What follows are 11 T cell receptor beta chains derived from one specimen sequenced in a study of T cells after posttransplantation cyclophosphamide listed by TCRdb under 2016. Receptors were amplified or captured by the immunoSEQ multiplex PCR assay. TCRdb stores this immuneACCESS table with in-frame sequences only. Part of the clones is absent; in the studies checked, under half of the shortfall reflects unresolved V genes, and no reason is known for the rest. This sample gives fewer than 60,000 clones in total; 90% to 95% of them show up just once. The ten largest clonotypes hold about 3.1% of the sample. The sample taken for sequencing was PBMCs. These receptors were obtained from a woman aged 25 to 39 in good health and a related stem cell transplant donor.

The V gene is TRBV5-6, the J gene TRBJ2-3, with 8 bases matching TRBD2. The CDR3 length is 15 residues. In germline, CDR1 is SGHDT, CDR2 YYEEEE. V was clipped by 4 bases and J by 2 bases; unmatched bases: 6. The CDR3 DNA reads TGTGCCAGCAGCCTCTTAGCGGGGATCACAGATACGCAGTATTTT. Its protein is CASSLLAGITDTQYF.

This clone appeared once. The J gene is TRBJ2-7, the V gene TRBV4-2; 8 bases map to TRBD1. V lost 0 bases to trimming and J lost 2 bases; unmatched junction nucleotides: 3. Looked up from germline, CDR1 is LGHNA and CDR2 is YNFKEQ. The CDR3 contains 15 residues. DNA for the CDR3: TGTGCCAGCAGCCAAGATAAGGGACAGGCCTACGAGCAGTACTTC. It specifies CASSQDKGQAYEQYF.

The chain combines TRBV7-8 with TRBJ1-1; 7 bases fit TRBD1. The CDR3 totals 13 residues. V lost 3 bases, J lost 8 bases, and 6 bases stayed unmatched. Germline V gene lookup returns CDR1 SGHVS and CDR2 FQNEAQ. The CDR3 coding sequence is TGTGCCAGCAGCTTCGACAGGGAAGGGGAAGCTTTCTTT. It is translated as CASSFDREGEAFF. Full variable domain (outside the CDR3, taken from reference TRBV7-8 and TRBJ1-1): GAGVSQSPRYKVAKRGQDVALRCDPISGHVSLFWYQQALGQGPEFLTYFQNEAQLDKSGLPSDRFFAERPEGSVSTLKIQRTQQEDSAVYLCASSFDREGEAFFGQGTRLTVV.

The rearrangement joins TRBV6-5 to TRBJ1-1; 7 positions match TRBD1. CDR3 length: 14 amino acids. Germline lookup yields CDR1 MNHEY and CDR2 SVGAGI. Losses at the gene ends were 6 bases for V and 1 base for J; bases not matched to a gene: 5. The CDR3 spells CASRPGTANTEAFF. CDR3 in DNA: TGTGCCAGCAGACCCGGGACAGCGAACACTGAAGCTTTCTTT.

This rearrangement joins TRBV4-1 to TRBJ2-1; 12 bases map to TRBD2. V shed 2 bases, J shed 5 bases, and the junction held 1 base outside the gene matches. Germline V CDR1 and CDR2: MGHRA, YSYEKL. This CDR3 spans 15 amino acids. The CDR3 bases are TGCGCCAGCAGCCAAACTAGCGGGGGGCACAATGAGCAGTTCTTC. It encodes CASSQTSGGHNEQFF.

The rearrangement links TRBV15 to TRBJ2-7, with a tentative D call TRBD2 (6 bases). V dropped 0 bases and J dropped 4 bases, with 16 bases sitting between them. The germline CDR1 and CDR2 sequences are LNHNV and YYDKDF (reference sequence). The CDR3 contains 16 residues. For the CDR3, the DNA is TGTGCCACCAGCAGAGATTTAGGGCGGGGAGGATACGAGCAGTACTTC. The encoded protein is CATSRDLGRGGYEQYF.

The CDR3 here is CASSLRGQDYEQYF. In DNA form, the CDR3 reads TGTGCCAGTAGTCTAAGGGGACAGGACTACGAGCAGTACTTC. The rearrangement links TRBV19 to TRBJ2-7; 8 bases fit TRBD1. Germline assignment: CDR1 LNHDA and CDR2 SQIVND (reference sequence). The CDR3 has 14 amino acids. Losses at the gene ends were 5 bases for V and 3 bases for J; bases not matched to a gene: 6.

The sample holds one count of this clone. This chain links TRBV7-2 with TRBJ1-5; 9 nucleotides align to TRBD1. V lost 5 bases, J lost 3 bases, and 8 bases stayed unmatched. Germline V lookup: CDR1 SGHTA, CDR2 FQGNSA. The CDR3 has 16 residues. The DNA for the CDR3 is TGTGCCAGCAGCCCTAGGACAGGGGCACTCAATCAGCCCCAGCATTTT. As protein: CASSPRTGALNQPQHF.

The chain couples TRBV25-1 to TRBJ1-6; possible D gene TRBD1, 6 bases. V was shortened by 6 bases and J by 10 bases, with 16 bases between the two germline ends. The germline V gene has CDR1 MGHDK and CDR2 SYGVNS. The CDR3 contains 14 residues. The CDR3 DNA reads TGTGCCAGCAGGGTGGGGGGGCCTGGATCACCCCTCCACTTT. It specifies CASRVGGPGSPLHF.

The chain links TRBV6-5 to TRBJ2-7; a possible D gene is TRBD1 (5 bases). The CDR3 consists of 14 residues. The V and J ends lost 6 bases and 7 bases respectively, with 19 bases between them. Germline assignment: CDR1 MNHEY and CDR2 SVGAGI. CDR3 amino acids: CASRGYTGFTEQYF. The CDR3 nucleotides are TGTGCCAGCAGGGGTTACACAGGATTTACTGAGCAGTACTTC.

The rearrangement joins TRBV29-1 to TRBJ1-2; D gene uncertain. The CDR3 extends over 13 amino acids. The germline V gene has CDR1 SQVTM and CDR2 ANQGSEA. The ends were cut back, 0 bases at V and 3 bases at J, with 8 bases in the middle. The CDR3 loop reads CSVEEGRYYGYTF. CDR3 nucleotides: TGCAGCGTTGAAGAAGGCAGGTACTATGGCTACACCTTC.